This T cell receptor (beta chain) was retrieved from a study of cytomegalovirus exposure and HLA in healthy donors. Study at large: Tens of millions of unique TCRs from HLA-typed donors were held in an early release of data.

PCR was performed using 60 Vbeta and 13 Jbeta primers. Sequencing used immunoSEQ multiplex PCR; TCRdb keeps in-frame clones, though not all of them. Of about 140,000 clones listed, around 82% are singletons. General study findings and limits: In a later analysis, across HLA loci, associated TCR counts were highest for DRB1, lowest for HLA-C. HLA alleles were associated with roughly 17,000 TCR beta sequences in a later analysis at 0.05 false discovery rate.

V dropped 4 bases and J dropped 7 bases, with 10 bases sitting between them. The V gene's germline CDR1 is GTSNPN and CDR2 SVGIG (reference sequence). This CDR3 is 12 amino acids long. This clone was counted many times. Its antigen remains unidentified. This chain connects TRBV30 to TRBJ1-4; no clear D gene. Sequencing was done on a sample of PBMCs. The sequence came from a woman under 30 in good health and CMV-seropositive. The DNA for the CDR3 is TGTGCCTGGACTTCCGGGAGTGAAAAACTGTTTTTT. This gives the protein CAWTSGSEKLFF.